This TCR beta chain was identified in a study of T cell changes during pregnancy in multiple sclerosis. Only in-frame clones appear in the TCRdb table, and some are missing; sequencing was by immunoSEQ multiplex PCR. The table lists about 40,000 clones, roughly 87% of them singletons, with approximately 1.3% in the top ten. CDR1 is SGHAT and CDR2 is FQNNGV in the germline V gene. This CDR3 region has 14 residues. Trimming took off 2 bases at V and 2 bases at J, with 7 bases between the two ends. This chain connects TRBV11-2 to TRBJ1-3; D not certain. The sequence was obtained from a female donor with multiple sclerosis, enrolled in a pregnancy study. The material was CD4+ T cells from peripheral blood mononuclear cells, obtained in the first trimester of pregnancy. CDR3 DNA: TGTGCCAGCAGCTTACAGGCGCCTGGAAACACCATATATTTT. This translates into CASSLQAPGNTIYF.